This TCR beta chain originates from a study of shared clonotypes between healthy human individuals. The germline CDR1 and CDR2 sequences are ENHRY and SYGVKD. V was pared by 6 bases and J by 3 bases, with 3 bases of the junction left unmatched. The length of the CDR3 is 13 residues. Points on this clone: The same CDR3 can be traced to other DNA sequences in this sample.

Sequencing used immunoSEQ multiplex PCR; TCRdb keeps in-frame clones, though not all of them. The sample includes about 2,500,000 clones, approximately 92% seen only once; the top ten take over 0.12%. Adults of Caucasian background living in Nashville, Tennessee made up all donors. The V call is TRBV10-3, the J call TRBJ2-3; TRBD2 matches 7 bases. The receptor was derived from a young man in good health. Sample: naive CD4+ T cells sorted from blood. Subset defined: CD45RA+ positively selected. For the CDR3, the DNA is TGTGCCATCAGCGAGCGGGAAACAGATACGCAGTATTTT. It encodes CAISERETDTQYF.